This TCR beta chain was identified in a study of blood T cell repertoires in COVID-19. Study at large: PBMCs, B-cell-depleted T cells, or T cells were the source of the cDNA or gDNA that made up the material.

Sequencing was performed with immunoSEQ multiplex PCR; in TCRdb, only in-frame clones are kept and a portion is missing. The sample holds roughly 180,000 clones, approximately 80% seen once. Recovered Cohort 3 donors showed two negative PCRs, clearance, or symptom resolution. Germline V gives CDR1 LNHNV, CDR2 YYDKDF (reference sequence). V trimming: 3 bases; J trimming: 0 bases; junction bases outside the gene matches: 13. The CDR3 extends over 19 amino acids. The chain carries TRBV15 and TRBJ2-4; 8 bases are shared with TRBD1. The source material was PBMCs or T cells enriched from blood (not recorded which). The clonotype originates from a man between 50 and 59 years old who had recovered from COVID-19. CDR3 nucleotide sequence: TGTGCCACCAGCAGGGATACAGGGGGTGTCCGCCTAGCCAAAAACATTCAGTACTTC. This codes for CATSRDTGGVRLAKNIQYF. The whole variable domain, filled in from reference TRBV15 and TRBJ2-4, reads DAMVIQNPRYQVTQFGKPVTLSCSQTLNHNVMYWYQQKSSQAPKLLFHYYDKDFNNEADTPDNFQSRRPNTSFCFLDIRSPGLGDTAMYLCATSRDTGGVRLAKNIQYFGAGTRLSVL.